Here is one T cell receptor beta chain with its context. This clone's antigen is unknown. The sample holds no much larger clone one base away, and base qualities are not on file. This entry belongs to a study of T cell responses to AZD1222 COVID-19 vaccine (dated by TCRdb to 2020 to 2022). Study-wide context: AZD1222 recipients whose second dose came at about 4 weeks and those whose second dose came at about 12 weeks were combined into one group, since spike-specific TCR depth and breadth did not differ between the two schedules. A total of about 240 trial participants underwent TCR sequencing, of whom 207 received two doses of AZD1222 and about 26 received two doses of the MenACWY control vaccine. Enrollment into the trials was organized by age into subgroups of 18-55, 56-69 and 70-plus years, and those subgroups contained approximately 160, 26 and 62 TCR-sequenced participants, respectively.

The label giving this sample's time point can be read as: baseline before first vaccination. Vaccinee samples came from UK trials COV001 and COV002, including a single-blind randomized controlled phase 2/3 trial of AZD1222 (ChAdOx1 nCoV-19) in healthy adults. Trial participant PBMC samples were collected at day 0 and day 28 after the second dose for TCRbeta chain sequencing. The germline V gene (reference sequence) specifies MNHEY as CDR1 and SMNVEV as CDR2. V is shortened by 8 bases, J by 5 bases, and the region joining them spans 19 bases. Counted from cysteine to phenylalanine, this CDR3 has 14 amino acids. Of all the DNA, just the CDR3 is kept, 42 bases in frame from base 1. Study-wide findings and limitations: Conclusions about previously exposed vaccinees were limited because only a handful of AZD1222 recipients were SARS-CoV-2 seropositive at baseline. Participants were mostly white British, with more females than males. The authors suggested clonal diversity may have been underestimated. In the small 56-69-year group, the increase in depth fell short of significance, most likely because of low power. Epitopes outside the regions mutated in the B.1.351 and B.1.1.7 variants were reportedly recognized by nearly half of the unique spike-specific TCRs. The whole spike protein was spanned by vaccine-associated CD4 TCRs, and dominant responses were seen in regions 160-218 and 743-854. After two AZD1222 doses, both the breadth and the depth of spike-specific TCRs were significantly higher than at day 0 and than in MenACWY recipients. No day 14 peak-response samples were available, so repertoires were characterized only after the peak T cell response.

The CDR3 regions of human TCRbeta chains were analyzed by immunosequencing. Turning to the authors' computational methods: Repertoire TCRs were matched against a reference library of SARS-CoV-2-specific TCRs generated with the MIRA antigen-specificity platform. Breadth was defined as the fraction of unique TCRs that were SARS-CoV-2-associated, and depth was defined as the fraction of total T cells that were SARS-CoV-2-associated. Each spike-specific TCR was assigned to its reactive spike region and to a CD4 or CD8 class using the MIRA data. Log10-transformed breadth and depth values were compared by one-way ANOVA with Sidak's multiple comparisons tests. TCRdb limited this immuneACCESS table to in-frame rearrangements with V and J called. A share of clones is missing; checked studies link under half to unresolved V genes, and the rest is unexplained. The V and J calls and clone size come from that table; D and trimming were worked out from the DNA. In this sample the table shows approximately 160,000 clones, less than 95% of which occur a single time. The ten largest clones add up to approximately 1.4% of the sample.

In this chain, TRBV27 is recombined with TRBJ2-7, and possibly TRBD2, on 6 matching bases. The input for sequencing was peripheral blood, taken on day 0 of AZD1222 vaccination. The clonotype was recovered from an adult in good health. The CDR3 protein: CASSPVGGSHEQYF. The nucleotide sequence is given as TGTGCCAGCTCTCCGGTGGGGGGTTCCCACGAGCAGTACTTC.